This TCR beta chain is drawn from a study of blood T cell repertoires in COVID-19. Authors' processing steps: Amplification with reference gene primers provided the estimates of nucleated cell counts. Clones were read by immunoSEQ multiplex PCR, and TCRdb kept only the in-frame ones, dropping some. V and J calls and clone size are given by that table; D and trimming were obtained from the DNA. The table has around 140,000 clones, around 80% seen once. V lost 4 bases and J lost 7; bases outside the gene matches: 9. Germline lookup yields CDR1 LGHDT and CDR2 YNNKEL (reference sequence). The CDR3 has 15 amino acids.

This rearrangement joins TRBV3-1 (or the pseudogene TRBV3-2) to TRBJ1-2; 10 nucleotides line up with TRBD1. The sample comprised peripheral blood. This sequence originates from a human donor with acute or convalescent COVID-19. The donor label of this sample is uncertain. CDR3 amino acids: CASSPRDRGVVGYTF. The CDR3 DNA reads as TGTGCCAGCAGCCCCCGGGACAGGGGAGTAGTTGGCTACACCTTC.